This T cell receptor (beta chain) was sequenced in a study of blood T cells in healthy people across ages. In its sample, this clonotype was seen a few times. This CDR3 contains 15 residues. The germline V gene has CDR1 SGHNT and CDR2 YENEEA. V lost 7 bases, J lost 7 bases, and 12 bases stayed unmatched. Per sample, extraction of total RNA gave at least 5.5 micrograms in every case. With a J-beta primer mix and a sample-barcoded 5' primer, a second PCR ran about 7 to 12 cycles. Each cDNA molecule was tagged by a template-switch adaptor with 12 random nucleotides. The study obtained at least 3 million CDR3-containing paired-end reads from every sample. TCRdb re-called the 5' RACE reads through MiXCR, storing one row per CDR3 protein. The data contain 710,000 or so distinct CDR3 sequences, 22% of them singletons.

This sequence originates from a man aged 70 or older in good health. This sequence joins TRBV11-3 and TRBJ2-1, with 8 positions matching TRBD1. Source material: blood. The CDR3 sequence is CASTSSGQGGNEQFF. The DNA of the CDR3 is TGTGCCAGCACCTCCTCAGGACAGGGCGGTAATGAGCAGTTCTTC.